This T cell receptor beta chain was identified in a study of shared clonotypes between healthy human individuals. At the level of the study: Donors had three CD4 naive, three CD4 memory, two CD8 naive and one CD8 memory plate apiece.

This clone appeared a single time. CD4+ cells underwent separation, giving CD45RA+ naive and CD45RA-negative memory subsets. Sequencing used immunoSEQ multiplex PCR; TCRdb keeps in-frame clones, though not all of them. The data show over a million clones, 98% to 99% seen once. V was pared by 0 bases and J by 4 bases, with 9 bases between. This CDR3 is built from 15 residues. Germline V CDR1 and CDR2: MNHEY, SVGAGI. The TCR was taken from a young man in good health. The sequenced material came from naive CD4+ T cells sorted from blood. Sample subset: CD45RA+ positively selected. The chain combines TRBV6-5 with TRBJ2-2, with D possibly being TRBD1 (6 bases). Here the CDR3 DNA reads TGTGCCAGCAGTTACTCGCACAGGGTCACCGGGGAGCTGTTTTTT. Translating gives CASSYSHRVTGELFF.